The present T cell receptor beta chain was sequenced within a study of T-cell reconstitution after alpha-beta-depleted transplantation in children. This clonotype appeared a few times. V was clipped by 5 bases and J by 4 bases; unmatched bases: 8. The CDR3 consists of 17 residues. Germline CDR1 SGHVS, CDR2 FQNEAQ. Preparation of the TCRbeta library used unique molecular identifiers. One entry per CDR3 protein results from TCRdb running MiXCR on the PCR reads. This table has about 610,000 distinct CDR3 sequences, about 10% appearing once. The J gene is TRBJ2-2, the V gene TRBV7-8; 12 nucleotides align to TRBD2. The source was PBMCs from the stem cell graft donor, collected from the stem cell graft. The TCR originated in a human donor who donated a stem cell graft to a child with acute myeloid leukemia. The CDR3 bases are TGTGCCAGCAGCCCGACTAGCGGGAGATCAGGCACCGGGGAGCTGTTTTTT. Translation gives CASSPTSGRSGTGELFF.